This T cell receptor (beta chain) was recorded in a study of OX40 agonist ivuxolimab in advanced cancers. About the research overall: Three patients got partial responses; one had hepatocellular carcinoma and two had cutaneous melanoma. Study-wide findings and caveats: What antigens the expanded peripheral T cells recognized was never established. Clonal expansion was seen in CD4+ and CD8+ blood T cells by week 6 at 0.1 to 3.0 mg/kg.

This clone counts as medium-sized. Its antigen is as yet unknown. Patients with autoimmune history or systemic immunosuppression were excluded. Generated by immunoSEQ multiplex PCR, the TCRdb table keeps only in-frame clones and is missing some. Among roughly 70,000 clones, roughly 88% were seen once, and the ten largest hold roughly 8.2%. The CDR3 spans 16 residues. Trimming pared 11 bases from V and 3 bases from J, leaving 25 bases between. The V gene's germline CDR1 is SEHNR and CDR2 FQNEAQ (reference sequence). The receptor was isolated from an adult with an advanced solid tumor such as melanoma, head and neck, liver or kidney cancer. Sequences were derived from CD4+ or CD8+ T cells sorted from blood, sampled in a trial of the OX40 agonist ivuxolimab. The chain employs TRBV7-9 and TRBJ1-2; D gene uncertain. CDR3 DNA: TGTGCCCTCGCCGGCCGCAGGTCGATTAAAGACTATGGCTACACCTTC. This codes for CALAGRRSIKDYGYTF.